This T cell receptor beta chain was sequenced for a study of cytomegalovirus exposure and HLA in healthy donors. The study's findings and limits: In a later analysis, at a false discovery rate of 0.05, roughly 16,000 TCR beta sequences matched HLA alleles.

The PCR employed 60 Vbeta primers together with 13 Jbeta primers. The assay was immunoSEQ multiplex PCR, and TCRdb's table has in-frame clones only and misses some. The top ten hold around 0.92% of the sample, which has some 130,000 clones, 65% to 80% seen once. About this clone: Its antigen is unknown.

V trimming: 5 bases; J trimming: 5 bases; junction bases outside the gene matches: 16. Germline V gene data show CDR1 as SGHRS and CDR2 as YFSETQ. CDR3 size: 17 residues. The sequencing sample was made of PBMCs. The sequence came from a human donor in good health. The chain has TRBV5-1 and TRBJ2-7, with TRBD1 matching 10 bases. As DNA, the CDR3 is TGCGCCAGCAGTGGAATGGCCGGGACAGGGGTCGCGGACGAGCAGTACTTC. The encoded protein is CASSGMAGTGVADEQYF.